This passage covers 21 T cell receptor beta chains from one sample sequenced in a study of blood T cell repertoires in COVID-19. Only in-frame clones appear in the TCRdb table, and some are missing; sequencing was by immunoSEQ multiplex PCR. The data hold roughly 120,000 clones, with around 85% observed a single time. Sample: peripheral blood. These receptors all come from a woman aged 60-75 years with COVID-19, enrolled during active disease.

The chain couples TRBV10-3 to TRBJ2-7; 7 positions match TRBD1. J lost 1 base, V lost 4 bases, and 7 bases had no gene match. Germline V gene lookup returns CDR1 ENHRY and CDR2 SYGVKD. This CDR3 has 15 amino acids. The CDR3 loop is CAISGDRAGSYEQYF. The CDR3, as DNA: TGTGCCATCAGTGGAGACAGGGCGGGTTCCTACGAGCAGTACTTC.

The rearrangement uses TRBV2 and TRBJ2-5; 7 nucleotides align to TRBD1. The CDR3 sequence is 17 residues long. The V segment lost 5 bases and the J segment 1 base; nucleotides outside the gene matches: 13. Germline V gene data show CDR1 as SNHLY and CDR2 as FYNNEI. The CDR3 nucleotides are TGTGCCAGCAGTCCTGTGGGGACAGTGGGTTCCCAAGAGACCCAGTACTTC. Translating it yields CASSPVGTVGSQETQYF.

This clone was counted between two and nine times. The chain recombines TRBV19 with TRBJ1-5, with 10 bases matching TRBD1. This CDR3 is built from 15 residues. With 5 bases clipped from V and 6 bases from J, the junction kept 7 bases outside the gene matches. Germline V gene lookup returns CDR1 LNHDA and CDR2 SQIVND (reference sequence). The CDR3 here is CASSWGQGFGQPQHF. The CDR3 nucleotides are TGTGCCAGTAGTTGGGGACAGGGGTTCGGTCAGCCCCAGCATTTT.

This clone was seen only once. The V and J genes are TRBV11-2 and TRBJ1-1; a possible D gene is TRBD1 (6 bases). CDR3 length: 15 amino acids. Per germline, CDR1 SGHAT and CDR2 FQNNGV. V lost 5 bases to trimming and J lost 1 base, with 14 bases between them. CDR3 residues: CASSPVDSGNTEAFF. In DNA form, the CDR3 reads TGTGCCAGCAGCCCGGTGGACAGCGGGAACACTGAAGCTTTCTTT.

The chain has TRBV5-1 and TRBJ2-5; possibly TRBD1 for D (5 bases). CDR1 and CDR2 from the germline V gene are SGHRS and YFSETQ. CDR3 length: 13 amino acids. V was pared by 4 bases and J by 4 bases, with 11 bases between. CDR3 loop: CASSPNDRETQYF. The CDR3 region has the DNA TGCGCCAGCAGCCCCAACGACAGAGAGACCCAGTACTTC. Full variable domain (outside the CDR3, taken from reference TRBV5-1 and TRBJ2-5): KAGVTQTPRYLIKTRGQQVTLSCSPISGHRSVSWYQQTPGQGLQFLFEYFSETQRNKGNFPGRFSGRQFSNSRSEMNVSTLELGDSALYLCASSPNDRETQYFGPGTRLLVL.

CDR3 in amino acids: CASSFVGLAGDNEQFF. The DNA of the CDR3 is TGTGCCAGCAGCTTCGTCGGACTAGCGGGGGACAATGAGCAGTTCTTC. V is TRBV11-2 and J is TRBJ2-1, with 13 bases aligning to TRBD2. Germline V lookup: CDR1 SGHAT, CDR2 FQNNGV. Losses at the gene ends were 3 bases for V and 5 bases for J; bases not matched to a gene: 4. The CDR3 has 16 amino acids.

The chain uses TRBV12-2 and TRBJ1-6. TRBV12-2 is marked as a pseudogene. CDR3 length: 20 amino acids. The CDR3 DNA sequence: TGTGCAAGTCGCTTAGCGCGGCACCCGGGGGGGGACTCCTATAATTCACCCCTCCACTTT. This translates into CASRLARHPGGDSYNSPLHF.

The chain joins TRBV10-1 to TRBJ1-1, with 10 bases lining up with TRBD1. The V and J ends lost 5 bases and 3 bases, in that order; junction bases with no gene match: 3. Looked up from germline, CDR1 is WNHNN and CDR2 is SYGVQD (reference sequence). The CDR3 extends over 14 amino acids. The CDR3 loop is CASSRDRGDTEAFF. Written as DNA, the CDR3 is TGCGCCAGCAGTAGGGACAGGGGTGACACTGAAGCTTTCTTT.

This rearrangement joins TRBV30 to TRBJ1-1, with a possible D match to TRBD1 (5 bases). The CDR3 contains 13 residues. Looked up from germline, CDR1 is GTSNPN and CDR2 is SVGIG (reference sequence). Trimming took 4 bases from V and 4 from J, leaving 13 bases between them. The CDR3 region is CAWNPGGITEAFF. The CDR3 DNA sequence: TGTGCCTGGAATCCGGGGGGTATCACTGAAGCTTTCTTT.

This clone was seen ten or more times. The chain recombines TRBV27 with TRBJ2-5; the D gene is possibly TRBD2 (5 bases). The CDR3 is 13 residues long. With 5 bases removed from V and 5 bases from J, the gap between germline ends came to 12 bases. Germline assignment: CDR1 MNHEY and CDR2 SMNVEV (reference sequence). CDR3 sequence: CASSALRGETQYF. The CDR3 DNA reads TGTGCCAGCAGTGCCTTAAGAGGGGAGACCCAGTACTTC.

The chain uses TRBV9 and TRBJ2-3; TRBD2 is a possible D gene (5 bases). Between the trimmed V and J ends, which lost 0 bases and 0 bases, there was a span of 17 bases. The CDR3 contains 18 residues. CDR1 and CDR2 (germline): SGDLS, YYNGEE. CDR3 nucleotide sequence: TGTGCCAGCAGCGTAGCTGGTTCGCCTAGCCTCAGCACAGATACGCAGTATTTT. Residues: CASSVAGSPSLSTDTQYF.

The chain links TRBV7-7 to TRBJ2-7; a weak D match, TRBD2 (5 bases). The CDR3 sequence is 14 residues long. Germline CDR1 reads SSHAT; CDR2 reads FNYEAQ (reference sequence). The germline V and J ends were trimmed by 4 bases and 1 base, with 11 bases remaining between them. The CDR3 loop reads CASSSGEGSYEQYF. CDR3 in DNA: TGTGCCAGCAGCTCCGGAGAGGGATCCTACGAGCAGTACTTC.

The genes are TRBV19 and TRBJ2-3, with 9 bases lining up with TRBD1. CDR1 and CDR2 (germline): LNHDA, SQIVND (reference sequence). The CDR3 length is 14 residues. V lost 7 bases, J lost 5 bases, and 7 bases stayed unmatched. DNA of the CDR3: TGTGCCAGTAAGGAAAGGACAGGGGTAGATACGCAGTATTTT. Translating gives CASKERTGVDTQYF. The full variable domain, in which reference TRBV19 and TRBJ2-3 provide the parts outside the CDR3, is DGGITQSPKYLFRKEGQNVTLSCEQNLNHDAMYWYRQDPGQGLRLIYYSQIVNDFQKGDIAEGYSVSREKKESFPLTVTSAQKNPTAFYLCASKERTGVDTQYFGPGTRLTVL.

V is TRBV19 and J is TRBJ2-1, with unresolved D. Germline V CDR1 and CDR2: LNHDA, SQIVND (reference sequence). The germline V and J ends were trimmed by 1 base and 7 bases, with 5 bases remaining between them. This CDR3 region has 12 residues. CDR3 nucleotide sequence: TGTGCCAGTAGTATAGTTCGGAATGAGCAGTTCTTC. It translates to CASSIVRNEQFF.

The V gene is TRBV3-1 (or the pseudogene TRBV3-2), the J gene TRBJ1-3; no firm D call. This CDR3 has 14 amino acids. Trimming removed 5 bases at V and 7 bases at J, with 15 bases between. The germline V gene encodes CDR1 LGHDT and CDR2 YNNKEL (reference sequence). Here the CDR3 DNA reads TGTGCCAGCAGCGCCAGAGGGTCGGGGAACACCATATATTTT. Translated: CASSARGSGNTIYF.

The chain couples TRBV7-3 to TRBJ1-1; D not certain. V lost 3 bases and J 2 bases, leaving 13 bases between the germline ends. This CDR3 has 15 residues. Germline V gives CDR1 SGHTA, CDR2 FQGTGA. The CDR3 coding sequence is TGTGCCAGCAGCTTGGTCAGCGGGATTAACACTGAAGCTTTCTTT. Translated, it gives CASSLVSGINTEAFF.

This sequence joins TRBV2 and TRBJ2-5; D remains unclear. This CDR3 has 12 amino acids. V lost 3 bases to trimming and J lost 2 bases, with 4 bases between them. Germline V gives CDR1 SNHLY, CDR2 FYNNEI. The CDR3 nucleotides read TGTGCCAGCAGTGACGTGCAAGAGACCCAGTACTTC. The encoded protein is CASSDVQETQYF.

The chain employs TRBV9 and TRBJ1-1; TRBD1 aligns across 12 bases. CDR1 is SGDLS, CDR2 YYNGEE, per germline. CDR3 length: 16 residues. The ends lost 0 bases at V and 5 bases at J; junction bases unmatched: 5. CDR3 in DNA: TGTGCCAGCAGCGTAGTGGGACAGGGGGCGATGACTGAAGCTTTCTTT. Its protein product is CASSVVGQGAMTEAFF.

The V gene is TRBV5-5, the J gene TRBJ2-7, with 8 bases aligning to TRBD1. Germline lookup yields CDR1 SGHKS and CDR2 YYEKEE (reference sequence). V dropped 2 bases and J dropped 6; count of bases not matched to a gene: 10. The CDR3 consists of 15 residues. This CDR3 reads CASSFVDREATEQYF. CDR3 DNA sequence: TGTGCCAGCAGCTTCGTGGACAGGGAGGCCACCGAGCAGTACTTC.

V usage is TRBV6-2 or TRBV6-3 and J usage is TRBJ1-1; the D gene is possibly TRBD1 (5 bases). CDR1 and CDR2 from the germline V gene are MNHEY and SVGEGT. Trimming left V 2 bases short and J 7 bases short, with 11 bases between. This CDR3 spans 13 amino acids. The CDR3 region has the DNA TGTGCCAGCAGTTACCCGATGACAGATGAAGCTTTCTTT. This codes for CASSYPMTDEAFF.

The genes are TRBV2 and TRBJ1-3; D is unclear. Germline assignment: CDR1 SNHLY and CDR2 FYNNEI. The CDR3 spans 13 residues. The V end lost 7 bases, the J end lost 0 bases, and 7 bases lay between the germline ends. Here the CDR3 reads CASIRYSGNTIYF. Written as DNA, the CDR3 is TGTGCCAGCATTCGGTACTCTGGAAACACCATATATTTT.